These 16 T cell receptor beta chains came from one sample sequenced in a study of blood T cell repertoires in COVID-19. Sequencing was performed with immunoSEQ multiplex PCR; in TCRdb, only in-frame clones are kept and a portion is missing. In the table there are 190,000 or so clones, 85% to 90% of which are singletons. Material for sequencing was peripheral blood. These receptors were taken from a man aged 40-49 years with active or convalescent COVID-19.

The chain has TRBV19 and TRBJ2-3, with TRBD2 identical over 7 bases. Per the germline V gene, CDR1 is LNHDA and CDR2 is SQIVND (reference sequence). J was trimmed by 6 bases and V by 6 bases; bases with no gene match: 9. The CDR3 is 14 residues long. The chain's CDR3 is CASSPAGLRDTQYF. CDR3 nucleotide sequence: TGTGCCAGTAGCCCAGCGGGGTTAAGGGATACGCAGTATTTT.

The rearrangement joins TRBV13 to TRBJ2-1, with a possible D match to TRBD1 (6 bases). V was pared by 1 base and J by 5 bases, with 9 bases between. Germline-derived CDR1 and CDR2 are PRHDT and FYEKMQ (reference sequence). CDR3 length equals 14 residues. The CDR3, as DNA: TGTGCCAGCAGCTTAGAACAGGGTAACAATGAGCAGTTCTTC. This gives the protein CASSLEQGNNEQFF.

This clone was picked up a small number of times. This chain uses TRBV6-5 with TRBJ1-1, with 7 bases lining up with TRBD1. CDR3 size: 12 residues. Per germline, CDR1 MNHEY and CDR2 SVGAGI. J was trimmed by 6 bases and V by 10 bases; bases with no gene match: 8. The CDR3 loop is CAMTDRRSEAFF. In DNA, the CDR3 is TGTGCCATGACGGACAGGCGCTCTGAAGCTTTCTTT.

This clone has a single count. The V gene is TRBV19, the J gene TRBJ1-2; 8 bases match TRBD1. With V trimmed by 5 bases and J by 3 bases, 5 bases remained unmatched. The CDR3 contains 14 residues. Germline V lookup: CDR1 LNHDA, CDR2 SQIVND (reference sequence). CDR3 DNA sequence: TGTGCCAGTAGTGTTCCGGGACAGGACTATGGCTACACCTTC. It yields the protein CASSVPGQDYGYTF.

The chain carries TRBV28 and TRBJ1-1; unclear D gene. Deletions cut 5 bases from V and 1 base from J, with 11 bases between. In germline, CDR1 is MDHEN, CDR2 SYDVKM. The CDR3 has 14 residues. CDR3 coding DNA: TGTGCCAGCAGTGCCCCTGAGGGGAACACTGAAGCTTTCTTT. This sequence encodes CASSAPEGNTEAFF.

This clone was seen more than once but under ten times. Written as DNA, the CDR3 is TGTGCCAGTAGGGATAAGCGGAGCTCTAATGAAAAACTGTTTTTT. Amino acid sequence: CASRDKRSSNEKLFF. The V and J genes are TRBV19 and TRBJ1-4; D unclear. With 6 bases removed from V and 3 bases from J, the gap between germline ends came to 14 bases. The V gene's germline CDR1 is LNHDA and CDR2 SQIVND (reference sequence). The CDR3 spans 15 residues.

The gene calls are TRBV2 and TRBJ1-1; perhaps TRBD1 as D (6 bases). Trimming left V 4 bases short and J 3 bases short, with 12 bases between. Germline values: CDR1 SNHLY, CDR2 FYNNEI. The CDR3 runs 14 residues. CDR3 loop: CASSGDNQYTEAFF. The CDR3 DNA follows: TGTGCCAGCAGTGGGGACAATCAGTACACTGAAGCTTTCTTT.

This clone has more than one count but fewer than ten. The chain combines TRBV20-1 with TRBJ2-3, with D possibly matching TRBD2 (6 bases). In germline, CDR1 is DFQATT, CDR2 SNEGSKA (reference sequence). Trimming took 2 bases from V and 9 from J, leaving 9 bases between them. The CDR3 runs 11 residues. The CDR3 DNA reads TGCAGTGCTAGACAGGGAGGCACGCAGTATTTT. Translation gives CSARQGGTQYF.

With regard to this clone: At the DNA level, this CDR3 is encoded by other sequences in the same sample as well. This chain connects TRBV9 to TRBJ2-1; D is undetermined. Trimming removed 0 bases at V and 1 base at J, with 8 bases between. CDR3 length equals 15 residues. CDR1 and CDR2 from the germline V gene are SGDLS and YYNGEE. The CDR3 sequence: CASSVGGGSYNEQFF. The CDR3 DNA reads as TGTGCCAGCAGCGTAGGAGGTGGGTCCTACAATGAGCAGTTCTTC.

The chain carries TRBV28 and TRBJ2-7; 7 positions agree with TRBD1. CDR3 size: 12 residues. Germline V gives CDR1 MDHEN, CDR2 SYDVKM. With 5 bases clipped from V and 4 bases from J, the junction kept 2 bases outside the gene matches. The CDR3 DNA reads TGTGCCAGCAGTCCACAGGGGTACGAGCAGTACTTC. This encodes CASSPQGYEQYF.

This chain connects TRBV5-1 to TRBJ2-7, with TRBD2 matching over 9 bases. Germline CDR1 reads SGHRS; CDR2 reads YFSETQ. J lost 2 bases, V lost 5 bases, and 8 bases had no gene match. CDR3 length equals 15 residues. CDR3 protein: CASRPSSGGAYEQYF. CDR3 nucleotide sequence: TGCGCCAGCAGGCCCAGTAGCGGGGGAGCCTACGAGCAGTACTTC. Supplemented by reference TRBV5-1 and TRBJ2-7, the full variable domain reads KAGVTQTPRYLIKTRGQQVTLSCSPISGHRSVSWYQQTPGQGLQFLFEYFSETQRNKGNFPGRFSGRQFSNSRSEMNVSTLELGDSALYLCASRPSSGGAYEQYFGPGTRLTVT.

As for this clone: The sample holds other DNA sequences that translate to the same CDR3. The chain employs TRBV3-1 (or the pseudogene TRBV3-2) and TRBJ1-1, with a possible D match to TRBD1 (5 bases). The germline V gene has CDR1 LGHDT and CDR2 YNNKEL (reference sequence). V was clipped by 1 base and J by 5 bases, with 11 bases between them. The CDR3 runs to 14 residues. In DNA form, the CDR3 reads TGTGCCAGCAGCCAAGCGGCGGGGGGTACTGAAGCTTTCTTT. This sequence encodes CASSQAAGGTEAFF.

This clone was counted between two and nine times. This chain uses TRBV6-6 with TRBJ1-3; a possible D gene is TRBD1 (5 bases). The CDR3 spans 12 residues. Trimming shortened V by 6 bases and J by 8 bases, and 11 bases separated the two germline ends. Germline values: CDR1 MNHNY, CDR2 SVGAGI (reference sequence). This chain's CDR3 is CASSRGEYTIYF. DNA for the CDR3: TGTGCCAGCAGCCGGGGGGAATACACCATATATTTT.

This sequence joins TRBV28 and TRBJ1-4, with 9 bases fitting TRBD1. Per germline, CDR1 MDHEN and CDR2 SYDVKM. The CDR3 is made up of 16 amino acids. The V gene end was trimmed by 5 bases and the J gene end by 8 bases; junction bases not matched to a gene: 12. CDR3 protein: CASSPPLGTGREKLFF. The CDR3 DNA is TGTGCCAGCAGTCCCCCACTCGGGACAGGGAGGGAAAAACTGTTTTTT.

The V gene is TRBV7-9, the J gene TRBJ1-3, with TRBD1 matching over 7 bases. The V gene's germline CDR1 is SEHNR and CDR2 FQNEAQ (reference sequence). This CDR3 has 15 residues. After removal of 4 bases from V and 4 bases from J, the junction contained 7 bases not matched to a gene. The CDR3 bases are TGTGCCAGCAGCTCTGACAGGGAAGGCGGAAACACCATATATTTT. Protein: CASSSDREGGNTIYF.

CDR3 loop: CASSLAGGVYSPLHF. CDR3 nucleotide sequence: TGCGCCAGCAGCTTGGCGGGGGGAGTGTACTCACCCCTCCACTTT. The V call is TRBV5-1, the J call TRBJ1-6, with D possibly TRBD1 on 5 matching bases. The CDR3 is 15 residues long. Germline loops: CDR1 SGHRS, CDR2 YFSETQ. V was clipped by 0 bases and J by 10 bases, with 14 bases between them.